This T cell receptor (beta chain) was sequenced for a study of glioma-infiltrating T cells. TCR alpha and beta CDR3 regions were amplified from RNA using iRepertoire nested multiplex PCR. Input was roughly 85-400 ng of tissue mRNA or PBMC total RNA. TCRdb called the multiplex PCR reads again in MiXCR, with one record for every CDR3 protein. The sample carries roughly 350,000 distinct CDR3 sequences, about two fifths recorded once. This sequence was found in a human donor with low-grade glioma or glioblastoma, undergoing nonglioma brain surgery, or in good health (not recorded which). Sequencing was carried out using glioma tissue, nonneoplastic brain tissue, or PBMCs (not recorded which).

This CDR3 is CASSSGGFPSYEQYF. The CDR3 region has the DNA TGTGCCAGCAGCTCGGGGGGGTTTCCTTCCTACGAGCAGTACTTC. This rearrangement joins TRBV28 to TRBJ2-7; TRBD2 matches at 8 bases. Germline V lookup: CDR1 MDHEN, CDR2 SYDVKM. V shed 6 bases, J shed 1 base, and the junction held 8 bases outside the gene matches. The CDR3 runs to 15 residues.